This is a list of T cell receptor beta chains from one sample in a study of shared clonotypes between healthy human individuals. The assay was immunoSEQ multiplex PCR, and TCRdb's table has in-frame clones only and misses some. This table holds around 510,000 clones, about 96% found once. The sequencing input was naive CD4+ T cells sorted from blood. Every receptor here comes from a woman aged 25 to 39 in good health. The CDR3 runs from the conserved cysteine through the conserved F or W. Each record gives: D gene, J gene, CDR3 length, V gene, clone size, CDR3 protein, CDR3 DNA. A D gene is named only where the DNA matches it firmly. Not every row has a clone size; where given, it reads once, few, many or a size class.

D: -; J: TRBJ2-7; length: 18; V: TRBV6-1; size: -; CDR3: CASSEAPPRLFSSYEQYF; DNA: TGTGCCAGCAGTGAAGCGCCCCCGAGACTTTTTAGCTCCTACGAGCAGTACTTC
D: -; J: TRBJ2-7; length: 16; V: TRBV27; size: -; CDR3: CASSSSSIAGPYEQYF; DNA: TGTGCCAGCAGTTCTTCATCCATCGCGGGGCCCTACGAGCAGTACTTC
D: -; J: TRBJ2-5; length: 16; V: TRBV18; size: -; CDR3: CASSPIPGTYQETQYF; DNA: TGTGCCAGCTCACCTATCCCCGGGACGTACCAAGAGACCCAGTACTTC
D: TRBD1; J: TRBJ2-4; length: 13; V: TRBV19; size: -; CDR3: CASKGGTGPLEYF; DNA: TGTGCCAGTAAGGGCGGGACAGGCCCCCTTGAGTACTTC
D: TRBD2; J: TRBJ2-1; length: 16; V: TRBV11-2; size: -; CDR3: CASSFRTSGNRYEQFF; DNA: TGTGCCAGCAGCTTCCGGACTAGCGGGAACCGTTATGAGCAGTTCTTC
D: -; J: TRBJ2-1; length: 13; V: TRBV9; size: -; CDR3: CASSVTPRQEQFF; DNA: TGTGCCAGCAGCGTAACTCCCCGACAGGAGCAGTTCTTC
D: -; J: TRBJ1-1; length: 14; V: TRBV4-1; size: -; CDR3: CASKPGTPNTEAFF; DNA: TGCGCCAGCAAACCCGGGACACCAAACACTGAAGCTTTCTTT
D: -; J: TRBJ1-5; length: 15; V: TRBV28; size: -; CDR3: CASSLPGEVHQPQHF; DNA: TGTGCCAGCAGTTTGCCAGGGGAGGTTCATCAGCCCCAGCATTTT
D: -; J: TRBJ1-1; length: 21; V: TRBV5-1; size: -; CDR3: CASSETGTLPTRRVPNTEAFF; DNA: TGCGCCAGCAGCGAAACAGGGACCCTACCCACGCGCAGGGTACCGAACACTGAAGCTTTCTTT
D: -; J: TRBJ1-1; length: 11; V: TRBV20-1; size: -; CDR3: CSAAGAVEVFF; DNA: TGCAGTGCCGCAGGGGCTGTTGAAGTTTTCTTT
D: TRBD2; J: TRBJ2-1; length: 18; V: TRBV5-8; size: once; CDR3: CASSLVRTSESSYNEQFF; DNA: TGTGCCAGCAGCTTGGTCCGGACTAGCGAAAGCTCCTACAATGAGCAGTTCTTC
D: -; J: TRBJ2-7; length: 17; V: TRBV12-2; size: -; CDR3: CASRLGNGPRLTYEQYF; DNA: TGTGCAAGTCGCTTAGGTAACGGGCCTCGACTCACCTACGAGCAGTACTTC
D: -; J: TRBJ1-2; length: 16; V: TRBV7-2; size: -; CDR3: CASSLDGPGGYYGYTF; DNA: TGTGCCAGCAGCTTAGACGGGCCGGGGGGTTACTATGGCTACACCTTC
D: -; J: TRBJ2-5; length: 14; V: TRBV15; size: -; CDR3: CATSSTGKQETQYF; DNA: TGTGCCACCAGCTCAACAGGAAAACAAGAGACCCAGTACTTC
D: TRBD1; J: TRBJ2-3; length: 12; V: TRBV6-1; size: -; CDR3: CASSPRQGRWYF; DNA: TGTGCCAGCAGTCCGCGACAGGGCCGATGGTATTTT
D: -; J: TRBJ1-3; length: 14; V: TRBV7-6; size: -; CDR3: CASSFGLPGNTIYF; DNA: TGTGCCAGCAGCTTCGGACTACCTGGAAACACCATATATTTT
D: -; J: TRBJ1-4; length: 17; V: TRBV7-9; size: -; CDR3: CASSLVSLTEGNEKLFF; DNA: TGTGCCAGCAGCTTAGTAAGCCTGACCGAGGGGAATGAAAAACTGTTTTTT
D: TRBD2; J: TRBJ2-2; length: 14; V: TRBV19; size: -; CDR3: CASSIVTSGGQLFF; DNA: TGTGCCAGTAGTATTGTGACTAGCGGGGGGCAGCTGTTTTTT
D: -; J: TRBJ1-5; length: 13; V: TRBV2; size: -; CDR3: CASSGRRNQPQHF; DNA: TGTGCCAGCAGTGGGAGACGTAATCAGCCCCAGCATTTT
D: -; J: TRBJ2-7; length: 12; V: TRBV2; size: few; CDR3: CASSYRQREQYF; DNA: TGTGCCAGTTCATACCGGCAACGCGAGCAGTACTTC
D: TRBD1; J: TRBJ1-1; length: 17; V: TRBV19; size: -; CDR3: CASSIGPRDRGRTEAFF; DNA: TGTGCCAGTAGTATAGGACCCCGGGACAGGGGGCGAACTGAAGCTTTCTTT
D: -; J: TRBJ1-1; length: 14; V: TRBV7-8; size: -; CDR3: CASSQNQRDTEAFF; DNA: TGTGCCAGCAGCCAAAACCAAAGGGACACTGAAGCTTTCTTT
D: -; J: TRBJ1-6; length: 16; V: TRBV7-9; size: -; CDR3: CASSLGRSQVNSPLHF; DNA: TGTGCCAGCAGCTTAGGAAGGTCCCAGGTTAATTCACCCCTCCACTTT
D: -; J: TRBJ1-2; length: 13; V: TRBV7-9; size: -; CDR3: CASSPRKDYGYTF; DNA: TGTGCCAGCAGCCCCCGTAAGGACTATGGCTACACCTTC
D: -; J: TRBJ1-2; length: 15; V: TRBV18; size: -; CDR3: CASSPSSGRDNGYTF; DNA: TGTGCCAGCTCACCATCGTCGGGCAGGGACAATGGCTACACCTTC
D: TRBD1; J: TRBJ1-5; length: 15; V: TRBV19; size: -; CDR3: CASVGQGFGNQPQHF; DNA: TGTGCCAGTGTGGGACAGGGGTTTGGCAATCAGCCCCAGCATTTT
D: TRBD2; J: TRBJ2-7; length: 17; V: TRBV5-1; size: -; CDR3: CASSKRTSGRANYEQYF; DNA: TGCGCCAGCAGCAAAAGGACTAGCGGGAGGGCCAACTACGAGCAGTACTTC
D: TRBD2; J: TRBJ2-3; length: 14; V: TRBV19; size: -; CDR3: CASRVSGKGGTQYF; DNA: TGTGCCAGTAGGGTGAGCGGGAAGGGAGGTACGCAGTATTTT
D: -; J: TRBJ2-6; length: 18; V: TRBV2; size: -; CDR3: CASSESRARSSGANVLTF; DNA: TGTGCCAGCAGTGAAAGTAGGGCAAGGTCCTCTGGGGCCAACGTCCTGACTTTC
D: -; J: TRBJ1-1; length: 15; V: TRBV4-1; size: -; CDR3: CASSQKGGMNTEAFF; DNA: TGCGCCAGCAGCCAAAAGGGGGGAATGAACACTGAAGCTTTCTTT
D: TRBD2; J: TRBJ2-1; length: 14; V: TRBV4-1; size: -; CDR3: CASSHLPRGDEQFF; DNA: TGCGCCAGCAGCCACCTCCCACGGGGGGATGAGCAGTTCTTC
D: TRBD2; J: TRBJ2-5; length: 13; V: TRBV27; size: -; CDR3: CASGLAGVETQYF; DNA: TGTGCCAGCGGACTAGCGGGAGTTGAGACCCAGTACTTC
D: -; J: TRBJ1-1; length: 13; V: TRBV25-1; size: -; CDR3: CASRRTVNTEAFF; DNA: TGTGCCAGCAGACGGACAGTGAACACTGAAGCTTTCTTT
D: -; J: TRBJ2-1; length: 14; V: TRBV29-1; size: -; CDR3: CSVALRVDYNEQFF; DNA: TGCAGCGTTGCACTGCGGGTCGACTACAATGAGCAGTTCTTC
D: -; J: TRBJ2-3; length: 14; V: TRBV11-2; size: -; CDR3: CASSLDRLVYTQYF; DNA: TGTGCCAGCAGCTTAGACCGCTTGGTATATACGCAGTATTTT
D: -; J: TRBJ1-4; length: 17; V: TRBV11-1; size: -; CDR3: CASSLFARGGTNEKLFF; DNA: TGTGCCAGCAGCTTATTCGCCAGAGGGGGAACTAATGAAAAACTGTTTTTT
D: -; J: TRBJ1-4; length: 15; V: TRBV2; size: -; CDR3: CASSVNGAPNEKLFF; DNA: TGTGCCAGCAGTGTAAATGGGGCCCCAAATGAAAAACTGTTTTTT
D: -; J: TRBJ2-7; length: 13; V: TRBV6-6; size: -; CDR3: CASRGRMGYEQYF; DNA: TGTGCCAGCCGCGGACGTATGGGCTACGAGCAGTACTTC
D: TRBD2; J: TRBJ2-2; length: 16; V: TRBV4-2; size: -; CDR3: CASSQGLAGPTGELFF; DNA: TGTGCCAGCAGCCAAGGACTAGCGGGCCCCACCGGGGAGCTGTTTTTT
D: TRBD1; J: TRBJ2-2; length: 14; V: TRBV6-1; size: -; CDR3: CASRQGTNTGELFF; DNA: TGTGCCAGCAGACAGGGGACGAACACCGGGGAGCTGTTTTTT
D: -; J: TRBJ2-3; length: 14; V: TRBV25-1; size: -; CDR3: CASSDGGTTDTQYF; DNA: TGTGCCAGCAGTGATGGGGGGACTACAGATACGCAGTATTTT
D: -; J: TRBJ2-1; length: 14; V: TRBV4-2; size: once; CDR3: CASSQGARNNEQFF; DNA: TGTGCCAGCAGCCAAGGTGCCCGGAACAATGAGCAGTTCTTC
D: TRBD2; J: TRBJ2-5; length: 15; V: TRBV2; size: -; CDR3: CASRGTSGSKETQYF; DNA: TGTGCCAGCCGAGGAACTAGCGGGAGCAAAGAGACCCAGTACTTC
D: -; J: TRBJ2-1; length: 18; V: TRBV19; size: once; CDR3: CASSIGFWRRSSYNEQFF; DNA: TGTGCCAGTAGTATAGGTTTCTGGCGGAGGAGCTCCTACAATGAGCAGTTCTTC
D: -; J: TRBJ1-2; length: 13; V: TRBV28; size: -; CDR3: CASSFTRVYGYTF; DNA: TGTGCCAGCAGTTTCACCAGGGTCTATGGCTACACCTTC
D: TRBD1; J: TRBJ2-7; length: 13; V: TRBV29-1; size: -; CDR3: CSATDRASYEQYF; DNA: TGCAGCGCCACCGACAGGGCCTCCTACGAGCAGTACTTC
D: -; J: TRBJ2-7; length: 14; V: TRBV7-9; size: -; CDR3: CASSLGGTLHEQYF; DNA: TGTGCCAGCAGCTTAGGAGGGACACTCCACGAGCAGTACTTC
D: -; J: TRBJ1-5; length: 17; V: TRBV7-9; size: -; CDR3: CASSEGTGAYSNQPQHF; DNA: TGTGCCAGCAGCGAAGGTACGGGGGCATATAGCAATCAGCCCCAGCATTTT
D: TRBD2; J: TRBJ2-1; length: 13; V: TRBV2; size: -; CDR3: CASRGGRMHEQFF; DNA: TGTGCCAGCAGGGGCGGGAGAATGCATGAGCAGTTCTTC
D: -; J: TRBJ2-7; length: 14; V: TRBV7-9; size: -; CDR3: CASSLALAAYEQYF; DNA: TGTGCCAGCAGCTTAGCGCTAGCCGCCTACGAGCAGTACTTC
D: -; J: TRBJ1-5; length: 15; V: TRBV5-6; size: once; CDR3: CASSLGGLDNQPQHF; DNA: TGTGCCAGCAGCTTGGGGGGGTTGGACAATCAGCCCCAGCATTTT
D: TRBD2; J: TRBJ2-5; length: 14; V: TRBV5-1; size: -; CDR3: CASTLGGGKETQYF; DNA: TGCGCCAGCACCTTGGGGGGAGGGAAAGAGACCCAGTACTTC
D: TRBD1; J: TRBJ2-3; length: 16; V: TRBV27; size: -; CDR3: CASSSMTGGITDTQYF; DNA: TGTGCCAGCAGTTCGATGACAGGGGGCATAACAGATACGCAGTATTTT
D: TRBD1; J: TRBJ1-5; length: 14; V: TRBV6-6; size: -; CDR3: CASSPGQGNQPQHF; DNA: TGTGCCAGCAGTCCGGGACAGGGTAATCAGCCCCAGCATTTT
D: -; J: TRBJ1-1; length: 15; V: TRBV6-6; size: -; CDR3: CASGSLAGLNTEAFF; DNA: TGTGCCAGCGGATCATTAGCGGGGTTGAACACTGAAGCTTTCTTT